The 25 T cell receptor beta chains given below trace back to one sample, sequenced in a study of blood T cell repertoires in COVID-19. Some clones are missing from TCRdb's copy, which holds only in-frame ones; the method was immunoSEQ multiplex PCR. This table has under 150,000 clones, less than 80% appearing once. Material for sequencing was peripheral blood. The source of these receptors is a man aged 55 to 69 with acute or convalescent COVID-19.

The chain uses TRBV11-2 and TRBJ2-1; TRBD2 matches 7 bases. The CDR3 loop spans 14 amino acids. After removal of 1 base from V and 5 bases from J, the junction contained 2 bases not matched to a gene. Germline CDR1 reads SGHAT; CDR2 reads FQNNGV. The CDR3 spells CASSLGGRNNEQFF. Written as DNA, the CDR3 is TGTGCCAGCAGCTTAGGCGGGAGAAACAATGAGCAGTTCTTC.

The chain employs TRBV6-2 or TRBV6-3 and TRBJ1-6; tentative D call: TRBD1 (6 bases). There are 14 residues in the CDR3. Per the germline V gene, CDR1 is MNHEY and CDR2 is SVGEGT. Trimming removed 2 bases from V and 7 bases from J, with 9 bases in between. The CDR3 reads CASSYGTPNSPLHF. For the CDR3, the DNA is TGTGCCAGCAGTTACGGGACACCGAATTCACCCCTCCACTTT.

The chain employs TRBV13 and TRBJ2-1; TRBD1 might be the D (6 bases). There are 15 residues in the CDR3. Germline V gene data show CDR1 as PRHDT and CDR2 as FYEKMQ (reference sequence). Trimming removed 5 bases from V and 5 bases from J, with 16 bases in between. The CDR3 DNA follows: TGTGCCAGCAGCCGATCGGGACACGAAAACAATGAGCAGTTCTTC. Its protein product is CASSRSGHENNEQFF.

This chain connects TRBV18 to TRBJ1-1; TRBD1 matches 7 bases. Germline V CDR1 and CDR2: KGHSH, LQKENI. CDR3 size: 15 residues. With 4 bases clipped from V and 2 bases from J, the junction kept 7 bases outside the gene matches. The CDR3 nucleotides read TGTGCCAGCTCACGGGGACAGATACTTAACACTGAAGCTTTCTTT. The encoded protein is CASSRGQILNTEAFF.

This chain links TRBV30 with TRBJ2-2, with 7 positions matching TRBD2. The CDR3 contains 13 residues. Trimming took 2 bases from V and 9 from J; bases not matched to a gene: 6. Germline CDR1 GTSNPN, CDR2 SVGIG (reference sequence). CDR3 in DNA: TGTGCCTGGAGTCTCGGGGGGTACCGGGAGCTGTTTTTT. Translated, it gives CAWSLGGYRELFF.

The V and J genes are TRBV27 and TRBJ2-1; D perhaps matches TRBD1 (5 bases). The CDR3 consists of 15 residues. CDR1 and CDR2 from the germline V gene are MNHEY and SMNVEV (reference sequence). Trimming removed 0 bases from V and 5 bases from J, with 11 bases in between. CDR3 sequence: CASSLSWGRNNEQFF. CDR3 nucleotide sequence: TGTGCCAGCAGTTTATCGTGGGGCCGGAACAATGAGCAGTTCTTC.

This clone was picked up a small number of times. J is TRBJ1-3 and V is TRBV19; 10 nucleotides align to TRBD1. Germline-derived CDR1 and CDR2 are LNHDA and SQIVND (reference sequence). With 6 bases clipped from V and 2 bases from J, the junction kept 4 bases outside the gene matches. The CDR3 spans 15 residues. The CDR3 DNA sequence: TGTGCCAGTAGCCGGGGACAGGGGACTGGAAACACCATATATTTT. Its translation: CASSRGQGTGNTIYF. Filled out from reference TRBV19 and TRBJ1-3, the complete variable domain reads DGGITQSPKYLFRKEGQNVTLSCEQNLNHDAMYWYRQDPGQGLRLIYYSQIVNDFQKGDIAEGYSVSREKKESFPLTVTSAQKNPTAFYLCASSRGQGTGNTIYFGEGSWLTVV.

The chain couples TRBV28 to TRBJ1-2, with 10 bases matching TRBD1. The CDR3 contains 15 residues. Germline loops: CDR1 MDHEN, CDR2 SYDVKM. V was pared by 2 bases and J by 6 bases, with 6 bases of the junction left unmatched. The CDR3 DNA follows: TGTGCCAGCAGTTTAGGAGCGGGACAGGGGAATGGCTACACCTTC. This gives the protein CASSLGAGQGNGYTF.

This clone was detected a few times. The V call is TRBV7-2, the J call TRBJ1-5; D perhaps matches TRBD1 (5 bases). The CDR3 has 15 residues. In germline, CDR1 is SGHTA, CDR2 FQGNSA. The V gene lost 1 base and the J gene lost 1 base, with 8 bases spanning the gap. The CDR3 spells CASSLVGGSNQPQHF. DNA for the CDR3: TGTGCCAGCAGCTTAGTGGGGGGAAGCAATCAGCCCCAGCATTTT.

The chain has TRBV5-6 and TRBJ1-2; TRBD1 agrees at 9 bases. This CDR3 has 15 residues. V lost 1 base to trimming and J lost 2 bases; unmatched junction nucleotides: 3. Germline V gives CDR1 SGHDT, CDR2 YYEEEE. CDR3 protein: CASSLNGQGNYGYTF. The DNA for the CDR3 is TGTGCCAGCAGCTTGAACGGACAGGGGAACTATGGCTACACCTTC. The full variable domain, its missing parts supplied by reference TRBV5-6 and TRBJ1-2, is DAGVTQSPTHLIKTRGQQVTLRCSPKSGHDTVSWYQQALGQGPQFIFQYYEEEERQRGNFPDRFSGHQFPNYSSELNVNALLLGDSALYLCASSLNGQGNYGYTFGSGTRLTVV.

V and J are TRBV19 and TRBJ1-5; 7 nucleotides align to TRBD1. V shed 2 bases, J shed 6 bases, and the junction held 10 bases outside the gene matches. The length of the CDR3 is 16 residues. Germline loops: CDR1 LNHDA, CDR2 SQIVND (reference sequence). The CDR3 loop is CASSIRGQGVPQPQHF. The CDR3 region has the DNA TGTGCCAGTAGTATAAGGGGGCAGGGGGTCCCTCAGCCCCAGCATTTT.

The chain employs TRBV5-8 and TRBJ2-5, with D possibly being TRBD2 (5 bases). Trimming removed 3 bases at V and 6 bases at J, with 9 bases between. The CDR3 covers 12 residues. The germline gives CDR1 SGHTS, CDR2 YDEGEE. The DNA for the CDR3 is TGTGCCAGCAGCTCGGCTAGCCAGACCCAGTACTTC. Amino acid sequence: CASSSASQTQYF.

In this sample, this clone turned up once. The chain employs TRBV27 and TRBJ2-1, with 7 bases aligning to TRBD1. In germline, CDR1 is MNHEY, CDR2 SMNVEV (reference sequence). CDR3 length: 15 amino acids. The V segment lost 6 bases and the J segment 0 bases; nucleotides outside the gene matches: 5. CDR3 bases: TGTGCCAGCAGATCCCGGGACAGCTCCTACAATGAGCAGTTCTTC. Amino acid sequence: CASRSRDSSYNEQFF.

V and J are TRBV5-1 and TRBJ2-2; D is possibly TRBD2 (6 bases). Trimming took off 3 bases at V and 0 bases at J, with 12 bases between the two ends. The CDR3 length is 16 residues. Looked up from germline, CDR1 is SGHRS and CDR2 is YFSETQ. The chain's CDR3 is CASSSGLRPNTGELFF. The CDR3 DNA reads as TGCGCCAGCAGCTCGGGACTCCGGCCGAACACCGGGGAGCTGTTTTTT.

This chain connects TRBV7-2 to TRBJ2-7, with D uncertain. In germline, CDR1 is SGHTA, CDR2 FQGNSA. V lost 1 base and J 0 bases, leaving 10 bases between the germline ends. The CDR3 length is 15 residues. CDR3 sequence: CASSLVVHSSYEQYF. CDR3 DNA sequence: TGTGCCAGCAGCTTAGTTGTCCACTCCTCCTACGAGCAGTACTTC.

This clone was seen more than once but under ten times. V gene TRBV7-8 combines with J gene TRBJ2-3; D call uncertain. This CDR3 spans 15 amino acids. V gave up 4 bases and J gave up 0 bases, with 11 bases separating them. Germline V gives CDR1 SGHVS, CDR2 FQNEAQ. CDR3 sequence reads: CASSWRPTSTDTQYF. The CDR3 DNA is TGTGCCAGCAGCTGGCGGCCGACTAGCACAGATACGCAGTATTTT.

This clone was counted only a few times. The chain employs TRBV7-8 and TRBJ2-7, with 9 bases identical to TRBD2. The V gene's germline CDR1 is SGHVS and CDR2 FQNEAQ. Trimming at V came to 3 bases and at J to 3 bases, leaving 6 bases not matched to a gene. This CDR3 has 15 residues. CDR3 DNA: TGTGCCAGCAGCTTTAGCGGGAGCCGAGGCTACGAGCAGTACTTC. Its translation: CASSFSGSRGYEQYF.

The DNA for the CDR3 is TGTGCCAGCAGATCGGGAAATGAAAAACTGTTTTTT. Translated: CASRSGNEKLFF. The chain recombines TRBV2 with TRBJ1-4; D is unclear. The germline gives CDR1 SNHLY, CDR2 FYNNEI. The CDR3 extends over 12 amino acids. The V and J ends lost 6 bases and 5 bases respectively, with 7 bases between them.

This chain links TRBV5-8 with TRBJ2-3, with 7 bases that match TRBD1. Germline V gene data show CDR1 as SGHTS and CDR2 as YDEGEE. V gave up 4 bases and J gave up 3 bases; unmatched junction bases: 5. The CDR3 runs to 14 residues. The CDR3 DNA reads TGTGCCAGCAGCCTTCCAGGGGGAACAGATACGCAGTATTTT. It translates to CASSLPGGTDTQYF.

CDR3 protein: CASSDRTGGRGYTF. CDR3 sequence (DNA): TGTGCCAGCAGTGACCGGACAGGGGGACGCGGCTACACCTTC. The rearrangement joins TRBV6-1 to TRBJ1-2, with 10 bases matching TRBD1. The CDR3 is made up of 14 amino acids. The junction had 6 bases not matched to a gene; V was cut back by 3 bases and J by 8 bases. CDR1 is MNHNS, CDR2 SASEGT, per germline.

The V gene is TRBV6-5, the J gene TRBJ2-1, with 7 bases aligning to TRBD1. CDR3 length equals 14 residues. The germline V gene encodes CDR1 MNHEY and CDR2 SVGAGI. After removal of 9 bases from V and 5 bases from J, the junction contained 10 bases not matched to a gene. The DNA of the CDR3 is TGTGCCAGTTCACAGGGGAAAGGGCACAATGAGCAGTTCTTC. Protein: CASSQGKGHNEQFF.

This clone was recorded only once. The chain has TRBV9 and TRBJ1-3; the D gene is possibly TRBD1 (5 bases). Trimming stripped 1 base from V and 8 bases from J, with 13 bases between. The CDR3 length is 14 residues. Germline loops: CDR1 SGDLS, CDR2 YYNGEE. The CDR3 is CASSVIGASDTIYF. The CDR3 coding sequence is TGTGCCAGCAGCGTAATTGGGGCGTCGGACACCATATATTTT.

This clone has more than one count but fewer than ten. The rearrangement joins TRBV28 to TRBJ2-3, with D maybe TRBD2 (7 bases). Germline CDR1 and CDR2: MDHEN and SYDVKM. V lost 7 bases and J lost 1, with 18 bases in between. This CDR3 is built from 16 residues. CDR3 coding DNA: TGTGCCAGCAAAACGTCGGGGGGCAGGGGCACAGATACGCAGTATTTT. Protein: CASKTSGGRGTDTQYF.

This chain links TRBV19 with TRBJ1-5; TRBD1 aligns across 9 bases. Trimming at V came to 7 bases and at J to 7 bases, leaving 8 bases not matched to a gene. The CDR3 is made up of 14 amino acids. Germline values: CDR1 LNHDA, CDR2 SQIVND (reference sequence). In DNA form, the CDR3 reads TGTGCCAGTACCTCGACAGGGGGGGCCCAGCCCCAGCATTTT. Translated: CASTSTGGAQPQHF.

J is TRBJ1-5 and V is TRBV19; 7 nucleotides agree with TRBD1. There are 15 residues in the CDR3. Germline assignment: CDR1 LNHDA and CDR2 SQIVND (reference sequence). The junction had 5 bases not matched to a gene; V was cut back by 6 bases and J by 0 bases. The CDR3 sequence: CASRDHRGSNQPQHF. CDR3 nucleotide sequence: TGTGCCAGTAGAGATCACAGGGGTAGCAATCAGCCCCAGCATTTT.